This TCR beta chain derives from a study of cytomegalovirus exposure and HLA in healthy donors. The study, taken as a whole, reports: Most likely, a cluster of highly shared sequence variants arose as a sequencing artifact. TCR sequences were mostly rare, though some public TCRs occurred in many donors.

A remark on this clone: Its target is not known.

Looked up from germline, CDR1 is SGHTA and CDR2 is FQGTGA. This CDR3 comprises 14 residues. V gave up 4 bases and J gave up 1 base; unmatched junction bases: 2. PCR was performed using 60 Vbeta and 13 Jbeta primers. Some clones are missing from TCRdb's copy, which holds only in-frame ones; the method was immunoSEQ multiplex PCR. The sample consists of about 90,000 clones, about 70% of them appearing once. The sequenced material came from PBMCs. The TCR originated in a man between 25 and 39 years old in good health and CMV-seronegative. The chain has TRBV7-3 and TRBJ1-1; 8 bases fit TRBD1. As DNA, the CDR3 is TGTGCCAGCAGCTCGACAGGGGCGAACACTGAAGCTTTCTTT. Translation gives CASSSTGANTEAFF.